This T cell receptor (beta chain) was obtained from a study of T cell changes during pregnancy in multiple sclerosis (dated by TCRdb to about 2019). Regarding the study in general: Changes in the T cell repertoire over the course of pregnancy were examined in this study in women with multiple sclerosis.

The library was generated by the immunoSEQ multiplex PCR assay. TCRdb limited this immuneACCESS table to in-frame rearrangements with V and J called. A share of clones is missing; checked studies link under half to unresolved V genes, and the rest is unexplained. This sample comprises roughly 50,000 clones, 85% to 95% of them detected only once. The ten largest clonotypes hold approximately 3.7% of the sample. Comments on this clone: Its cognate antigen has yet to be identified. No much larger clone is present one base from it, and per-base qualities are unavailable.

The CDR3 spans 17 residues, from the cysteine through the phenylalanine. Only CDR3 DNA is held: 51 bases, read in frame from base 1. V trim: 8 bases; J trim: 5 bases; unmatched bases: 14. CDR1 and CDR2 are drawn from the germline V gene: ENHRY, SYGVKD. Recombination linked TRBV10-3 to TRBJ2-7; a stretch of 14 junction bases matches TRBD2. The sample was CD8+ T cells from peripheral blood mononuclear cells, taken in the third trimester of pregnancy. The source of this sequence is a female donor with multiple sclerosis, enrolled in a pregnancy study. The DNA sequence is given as TGTGCCATCGCCTCGAGGGGACTAGCGGGAGTCAACCACGAGCAGTACTTC. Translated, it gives CAIASRGLAGVNHEQYF.